This T cell receptor beta chain emerged from a study of T cell responses to AZD1222 COVID-19 vaccine. Germline loops: CDR1 PRHDT, CDR2 FYEKMQ (reference sequence). Trimming removed 0 bases from V and 5 bases from J, with 16 bases in between. The CDR3 consists of 17 residues. This table comes from immunoSEQ multiplex PCR, and its TCRdb copy is limited to in-frame clones, with some not included. In the table there are roughly 150,000 clones, 90% to 95% of which are singletons. Study-level findings and limits: Scientists sampled the repertoires only once the peak T cell response had passed. Targeting of unmutated variant regions was reportedly seen in nearly half of spike-specific TCRs.

Worth noting for this clone: Its target is not known.

The chain is built from TRBV13 and TRBJ2-2; D possibly uses TRBD1 or TRBD2 (5 bases each). The TCR originated in an adult in good health. This specimen consisted of peripheral blood, obtained on day 0 of AZD1222 vaccination. The CDR3 DNA reads as TGTGCCAGCAGCTTAGGATCGGGACGGGATGGTACCGGGGAGCTGTTTTTT. This translates into CASSLGSGRDGTGELFF.